These T cell receptor beta chains were read from a single sample in a study of prognosis after radiotherapy for stage I lung cancer. From the multiplex PCR reads, TCRdb called clonotypes with MiXCR, one entry per CDR3 protein. The sample shows fewer than 30,000 distinct CDR3 sequences, 35% to 55% of them seen only once. The sequences come from PBMCs, collected before or after stereotactic body radiation therapy (not recorded which). These receptors all come from a donor over 45 with non-small cell lung cancer. Both conserved end residues are part of each CDR3. Each record gives: J gene, D gene, V gene, CDR3 protein. A D gene is named only where the DNA matches it firmly.

j_gene: TRBJ2-2
d_gene: NA
v_gene: TRBV5-4
CDR3aa: CASSPIRATNTGELFF

j_gene: TRBJ1-5
d_gene: NA
v_gene: TRBV5-5
CDR3aa: CASRPAGSNKPQHF

j_gene: TRBJ2-7
d_gene: NA
v_gene: TRBV27
CDR3aa: CASSPLGEAREQYF

j_gene: TRBJ1-1
d_gene: TRBD1
v_gene: TRBV28
CDR3aa: CASSSLDREVNTEAFF

j_gene: TRBJ2-1
d_gene: NA
v_gene: TRBV19
CDR3aa: CASKARASSYNEQFF

j_gene: TRBJ2-5
d_gene: NA
v_gene: TRBV5-4
CDR3aa: CASSPAGGEGQETHYF

j_gene: TRBJ2-3
d_gene: NA
v_gene: TRBV12-3/TRBV12-4
CDR3aa: CASSPAQGKIDTQYF

j_gene: TRBJ1-2
d_gene: TRBD1
v_gene: TRBV6-1
CDR3aa: CASSESGQGGNGYTF

j_gene: TRBJ2-2
d_gene: TRBD1
v_gene: TRBV7-2
CDR3aa: CASSLAWTGTYTGELFF

j_gene: NA
d_gene: NA
v_gene: TRBV6-1
CDR3aa: CASSPPVRETQYF

j_gene: TRBJ2-1
d_gene: TRBD2
v_gene: TRBV7-3
CDR3aa: CASSAGGSNYQFF

j_gene: TRBJ1-5
d_gene: NA
v_gene: TRBV19
CDR3aa: CASRSRDFNQPQHF

j_gene: TRBJ2-7
d_gene: NA
v_gene: TRBV5-1
CDR3aa: CASRKGLTSDEQYF

j_gene: TRBJ1-1
d_gene: TRBD1
v_gene: TRBV6-5
CDR3aa: CASSSTTGGAKGAFF

j_gene: TRBJ2-4
d_gene: TRBD2
v_gene: TRBV2
CDR3aa: CATVKREGRWGAKNIQYF

j_gene: TRBJ2-2
d_gene: NA
v_gene: TRBV4-1
CDR3aa: CASAGANTGELFF

j_gene: TRBJ1-5
d_gene: TRBD1
v_gene: TRBV2
CDR3aa: CASRGGTENQPQHF

j_gene: TRBJ1-6
d_gene: NA
v_gene: TRBV19
CDR3aa: CASSTQGFNSPLHF

j_gene: TRBJ2-2
d_gene: NA
v_gene: TRBV9
CDR3aa: CASSVVGENTGELFF

j_gene: TRBJ1-6
d_gene: TRBD1
v_gene: TRBV28
CDR3aa: CASTRQGASYNSPLHF

j_gene: TRBJ2-7
d_gene: TRBD1
v_gene: TRBV29-1
CDR3aa: CSGTGINEQYF

j_gene: TRBJ2-1
d_gene: TRBD2
v_gene: TRBV18
CDR3aa: CASSPQPGLAGPYNEQFF

j_gene: TRBJ2-1
d_gene: TRBD2
v_gene: TRBV9
CDR3aa: CASSVRWEGYEQFF

j_gene: TRBJ1-3
d_gene: NA
v_gene: TRBV10-3
CDR3aa: CAIRNSGNTIYF

j_gene: TRBJ1-5
d_gene: NA
v_gene: TRBV20-1
CDR3aa: CSAPETGRGNNSNQPQHF

j_gene: TRBJ2-7
d_gene: NA
v_gene: TRBV28
CDR3aa: CASRAGAGDYEQYF

j_gene: TRBJ2-3
d_gene: TRBD2
v_gene: TRBV27
CDR3aa: CASSYLKSGGATDTKYF

j_gene: TRBJ2-3
d_gene: NA
v_gene: TRBV11-2
CDR3aa: CASSLDVVTSDTQYF

j_gene: TRBJ2-2
d_gene: NA
v_gene: TRBV11-1
CDR3aa: CASRQRGRTGELFF